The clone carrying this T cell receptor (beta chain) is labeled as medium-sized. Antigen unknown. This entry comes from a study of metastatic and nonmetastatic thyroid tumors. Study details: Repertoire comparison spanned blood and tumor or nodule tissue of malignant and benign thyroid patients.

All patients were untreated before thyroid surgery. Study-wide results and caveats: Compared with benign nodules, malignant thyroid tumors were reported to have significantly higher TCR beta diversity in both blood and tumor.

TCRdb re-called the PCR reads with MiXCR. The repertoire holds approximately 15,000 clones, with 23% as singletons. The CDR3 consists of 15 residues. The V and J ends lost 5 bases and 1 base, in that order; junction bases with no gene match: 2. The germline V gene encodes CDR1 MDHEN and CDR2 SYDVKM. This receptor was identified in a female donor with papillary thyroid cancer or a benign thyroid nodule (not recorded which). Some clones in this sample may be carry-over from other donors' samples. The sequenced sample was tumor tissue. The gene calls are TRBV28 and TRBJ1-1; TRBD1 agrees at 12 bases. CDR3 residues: CASSRDRGPNTEAFF. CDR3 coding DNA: TGTGCCAGCAGTAGGGACAGGGGGCCGAACACTGAAGCTTTCTTT.